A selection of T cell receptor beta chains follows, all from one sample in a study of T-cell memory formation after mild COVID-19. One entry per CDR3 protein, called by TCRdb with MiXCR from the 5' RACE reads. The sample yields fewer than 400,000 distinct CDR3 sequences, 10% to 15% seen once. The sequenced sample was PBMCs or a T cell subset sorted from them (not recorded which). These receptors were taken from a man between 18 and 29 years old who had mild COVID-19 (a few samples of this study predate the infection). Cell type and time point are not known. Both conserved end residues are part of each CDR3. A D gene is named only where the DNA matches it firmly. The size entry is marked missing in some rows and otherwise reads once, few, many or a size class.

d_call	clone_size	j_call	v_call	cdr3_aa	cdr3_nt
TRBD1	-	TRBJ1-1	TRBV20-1	CSANIFRGMNTEAFF	TGCAGTGCTAACATTTTCAGGGGGATGAACACTGAAGCTTTCTTT
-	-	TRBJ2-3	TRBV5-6	CASSSLVGTQYF	TGTGCCAGCAGCTCCCTCGTAGGGACGCAGTATTTT
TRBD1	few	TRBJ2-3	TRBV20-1	CSSDTQGADTQYF	TGCAGTTCGGACACTCAGGGGGCAGATACGCAGTATTTT
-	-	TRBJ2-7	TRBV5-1	CASRRGLRDPLNEQYF	TGCGCCAGCAGGCGCGGGCTCAGGGACCCCCTGAACGAGCAGTACTTC
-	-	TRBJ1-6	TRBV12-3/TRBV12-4	CASSSTVMNSPLHF	TGTGCCAGCAGTTCGACAGTAATGAATTCACCCCTCCACTTT
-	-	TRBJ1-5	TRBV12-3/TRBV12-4	CASSLGRVRHQPQHF	TGTGCCAGCAGTTTAGGCAGGGTGAGGCATCAGCCCCAGCATTTT
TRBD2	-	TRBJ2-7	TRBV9	CASSVAGGFAEQYF	TGTGCCAGCAGCGTAGCGGGGGGTTTCGCCGAGCAGTACTTC
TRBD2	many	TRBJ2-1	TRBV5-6	CASCLMSGGGHSFSYNEQFF	TGTGCCAGCTGTCTCATGTCGGGCGGGGGGCACTCCTTCTCCTACAATGAGCAGTTCTTC
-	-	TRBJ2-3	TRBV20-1	CSARFGTDTQYF	TGCAGTGCTAGATTCGGCACAGATACGCAGTATTTT
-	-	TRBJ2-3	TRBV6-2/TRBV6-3	CASSKEADTQYF	TGTGCCAGCAGCAAAGAAGCAGATACGCAGTATTTT
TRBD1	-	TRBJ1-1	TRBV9	CASSNWTGKNTEAFF	TGTGCCAGCAGCAACTGGACAGGAAAGAACACTGAAGCTTTCTTT
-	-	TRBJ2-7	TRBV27	CASSSSGLAYEQYF	TGTGCCAGCAGTTCGTCGGGGCTAGCCTACGAGCAGTACTTC
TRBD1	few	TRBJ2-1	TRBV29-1	CSVDFVVRGTGDLNEQFF	TGCAGCGTTGATTTTGTGGTCCGGGGGACAGGCGATCTCAATGAGCAGTTCTTC
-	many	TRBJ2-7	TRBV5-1	CASSLGGVSYEQYF	TGCGCCAGCAGCTTGGGGGGAGTCTCCTACGAGCAGTACTTC
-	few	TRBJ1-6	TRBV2	CASSDHLPLHF	TGTGCCAGCAGTGACCACCTCCCCCTCCACTTT
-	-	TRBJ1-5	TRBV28	CASSDTGYNQPQHF	TGTGCCAGCAGTGACACGGGATACAATCAGCCCCAGCATTTT
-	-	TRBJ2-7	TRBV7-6	CASSLSRAEEQYF	TGTGCCAGCAGCTTATCCAGGGCGGAAGAGCAGTACTTC
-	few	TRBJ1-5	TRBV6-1	CASRLSVQPQHF	TGTGCCAGCAGGCTCTCGGTTCAGCCCCAGCATTTT
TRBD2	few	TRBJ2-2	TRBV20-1	CSAYPLSGGGDTGELFF	TGCAGTGCCTACCCCCTTAGCGGGGGGGGCGACACCGGGGAGCTGTTTTTT
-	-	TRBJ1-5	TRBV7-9	CASSVGTSQPQHF	TGTGCCAGCAGCGTAGGGACGAGTCAGCCCCAGCATTTT
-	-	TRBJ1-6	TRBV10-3	CAISESIRTDNSPLHF	TGTGCCATCAGTGAGTCGATTCGGACAGATAATTCACCCCTCCACTTT
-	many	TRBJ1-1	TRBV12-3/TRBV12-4	CASRRGYMNTEAFF	TGTGCCAGCCGACGGGGGTATATGAACACTGAAGCTTTCTTT
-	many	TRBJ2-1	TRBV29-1	CSGGDYNEQFF	TGCTCCGGGGGAGATTACAATGAGCAGTTCTTC
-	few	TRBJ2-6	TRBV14	CASTPGQGTGANVLTF	TGTGCCAGCACACCGGGACAAGGGACTGGGGCCAACGTCCTGACTTTC
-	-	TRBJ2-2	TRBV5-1	CASSALDRDYTGELFF	TGCGCCAGCAGCGCATTAGACAGGGACTACACCGGGGAGCTGTTTTTT
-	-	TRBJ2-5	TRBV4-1	CASSQEDRRETQYF	TGCGCCAGCAGCCAAGAAGACCGGAGAGAGACCCAGTACTTC
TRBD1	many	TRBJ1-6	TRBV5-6	CASNLRGTGGSPLHF	TGTGCCAGCAACTTGAGAGGGACAGGGGGTTCACCCCTCCACTTT
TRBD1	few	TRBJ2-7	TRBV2	CASSRDREQLTYEQYF	TGTGCCAGCAGCAGGGACAGGGAACAACTTACCTACGAGCAGTACTTC
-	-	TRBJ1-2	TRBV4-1	CASSQGTGEYGYTF	TGCGCCAGCAGCCAAGGGACGGGAGAGTATGGCTACACCTTC
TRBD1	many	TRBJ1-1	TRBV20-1	CSARNYPGQRNTEAFF	TGCAGTGCTAGAAACTATCCGGGACAGCGGAACACTGAAGCTTTCTTT
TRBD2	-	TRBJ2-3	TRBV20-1	CSARKLAGLGTQYF	TGCAGTGCTAGGAAACTAGCGGGGTTAGGTACGCAGTATTTT
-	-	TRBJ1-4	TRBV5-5	CASSLTAGIYEKLFF	TGTGCCAGCAGCTTGACGGCAGGGATCTATGAAAAACTGTTTTTT
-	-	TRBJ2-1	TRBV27	CASSFSRDPYNEQFF	TGTGCCAGCAGTTTTAGCAGGGATCCCTACAATGAGCAGTTCTTC
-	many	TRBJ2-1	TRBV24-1	CATGDRSSYNEQFF	TGTGCCACCGGGGACCGCAGCTCCTACAATGAGCAGTTCTTC
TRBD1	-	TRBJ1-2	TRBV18	CASSGQGNYGYTF	TGTGCCAGCTCCGGACAGGGTAACTATGGCTACACCTTC